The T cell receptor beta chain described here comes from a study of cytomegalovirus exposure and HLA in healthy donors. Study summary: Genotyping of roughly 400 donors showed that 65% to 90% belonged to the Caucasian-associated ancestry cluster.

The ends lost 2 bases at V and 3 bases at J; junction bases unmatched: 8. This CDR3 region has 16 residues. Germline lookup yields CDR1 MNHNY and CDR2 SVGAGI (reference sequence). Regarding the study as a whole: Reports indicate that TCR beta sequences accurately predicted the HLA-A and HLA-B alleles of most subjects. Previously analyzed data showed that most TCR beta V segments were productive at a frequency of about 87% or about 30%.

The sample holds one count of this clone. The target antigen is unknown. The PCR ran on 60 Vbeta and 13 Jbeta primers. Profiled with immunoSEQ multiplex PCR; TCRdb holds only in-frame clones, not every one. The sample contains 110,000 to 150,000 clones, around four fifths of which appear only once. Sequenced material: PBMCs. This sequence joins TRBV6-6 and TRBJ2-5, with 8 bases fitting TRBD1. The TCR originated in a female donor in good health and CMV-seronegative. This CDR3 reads CASSYGQGLREETQYF. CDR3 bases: TGTGCCAGCAGTTACGGACAGGGTTTGCGCGAAGAGACCCAGTACTTC.